Below are 31 T cell receptor beta chains sequenced from a single sample in a study of STAT5B mutations in CD4+ large granular lymphocyte leukemia. Data came from immunoSEQ multiplex PCR; TCRdb stores just in-frame clones and leaves some out. The sample consists of over 35,000 clones, approximately 85% of them appearing once. The sample consisted of CD4+ T cells from blood buffy coats. Source of these receptors: a human donor in good health.

This sequence joins TRBV19 and TRBJ1-2; 7 nucleotides align to TRBD1. The CDR3 totals 16 residues. Germline CDR1 reads LNHDA; CDR2 reads SQIVND (reference sequence). With V trimmed by 7 bases and J by 0 bases, 11 bases remained unmatched. The CDR3 loop is CASTVPGQRTNYGYTF. The CDR3 bases are TGTGCCAGTACCGTTCCGGGACAGAGAACTAACTATGGCTACACCTTC.

Worth noting for this clone: A junction end diverges from the germline sequence, so it may reflect a read error. The V gene is TRBV7-7, the J gene TRBJ1-3; D is uncertain. The CDR3 spans 15 residues. Germline lookup yields CDR1 SSHAT and CDR2 FNYEAQ (reference sequence). The CDR3 loop reads CASSLDGPAGNTIYF. The CDR3 region has the DNA TGTGCTAGCAGCTTAGACGGACCAGCGGGAAACACCATATATTTT.

The chain joins TRBV7-9 to TRBJ2-1; 7 nucleotides line up with TRBD1. The CDR3 spans 15 residues. Trimming took 5 bases from V and 6 from J; bases not matched to a gene: 10. CDR1 and CDR2 from the germline V gene are SEHNR and FQNEAQ (reference sequence). The CDR3 spells CASSHGQVVSNEQFF. CDR3 DNA sequence: TGTGCCAGCAGCCATGGACAGGTGGTTTCCAATGAGCAGTTCTTC.

The CDR3 DNA reads as TGTGCCAGCAGCCAAGGGACAGGAACATCTGGAAACACCATATATTTT. Amino acid sequence: CASSQGTGTSGNTIYF. The chain has TRBV14 and TRBJ1-3; TRBD1 matches at 7 bases. Trimming removed 1 base from V and 1 base from J; junction bases left unmatched: 4. CDR3 length: 16 amino acids. Per the germline V gene, CDR1 is SGHDN and CDR2 is FVKESK.

The chain carries TRBV6-1 and TRBJ2-6, with 7 bases matching TRBD2. This CDR3 region has 16 residues. Germline V gene lookup returns CDR1 MNHNS and CDR2 SASEGT. After removal of 4 bases from V and 3 bases from J, the junction contained 6 bases not matched to a gene. The CDR3 here is CASSVDWGGGANVLTF. CDR3 nucleotides: TGTGCCAGCAGTGTGGATTGGGGGGGTGGGGCCAACGTCCTGACTTTC.

The chain combines TRBV5-6 with TRBJ2-5; TRBD2 is a possible D gene (5 bases). Germline-derived CDR1 and CDR2 are SGHDT and YYEEEE. The CDR3 has 14 amino acids. Between the trimmed V and J ends, which lost 0 bases and 1 base, there was a span of 7 bases. In DNA form, the CDR3 reads TGTGCCAGCAGCTTGGAGGCGGGCCAAGAGACCCAGTACTTC. Its translation is CASSLEAGQETQYF.

The rearrangement links TRBV2 to TRBJ2-7; D tentatively fits TRBD1 or TRBD2 (6 bases each). The CDR3 sequence is 17 residues long. From germline, CDR1 is SNHLY and CDR2 FYNNEI. V was cut by 0 bases and J by 7 bases, with 22 bases left in between. The CDR3 DNA sequence: TGTGCCAGCAGTGAAGCGTTCGGTTTAGGGGGGAGTAGAGAGCAGTACTTC. It codes for CASSEAFGLGGSREQYF.

The chain employs TRBV27 and TRBJ2-2, with no clear D. V was clipped by 2 bases and J by 5 bases, with 9 bases between them. In germline, CDR1 is MNHEY, CDR2 SMNVEV (reference sequence). CDR3 length equals 14 residues. CDR3 DNA: TGTGCCAGCAGTTTACAAGAAAGAACCGGGGAGCTGTTTTTT. Translating it yields CASSLQERTGELFF.

The chain links TRBV4-3 to TRBJ1-4; perhaps TRBD1 as D (6 bases). The germline gives CDR1 LGHNA, CDR2 YSLEER. This CDR3 comprises 15 residues. The V gene lost 1 base and the J gene lost 8 bases, with 14 bases spanning the gap. The CDR3 region has the DNA TGCGCCAGCAGCCAAGGGCAGGGGATTAAGGAAAAACTGTTTTTT. Translated: CASSQGQGIKEKLFF.

The DNA for the CDR3 is TGCGCCAGCAGCTTGCTGGGGGTCATAGGGGAAAAACTGTTTTTT. Translation: CASSLLGVIGEKLFF. V usage is TRBV5-1 and J usage is TRBJ1-4; possible D gene TRBD1, 5 bases. Trimming shortened V by 1 base and J by 8 bases, and 15 bases separated the two germline ends. This CDR3 region has 15 residues. Germline loops: CDR1 SGHRS, CDR2 YFSETQ.

V and J are TRBV6-5 and TRBJ1-3; D unclear. The CDR3 is 11 amino acids. Deletions cut 2 bases from V and 7 bases from J, with 3 bases between. The germline CDR1 and CDR2 sequences are MNHEY and SVGAGI. The CDR3 DNA sequence: TGTGCCAGCAGTTACGTTAACACCATATATTTT. Translated: CASSYVNTIYF.

The rearrangement joins TRBV5-1 to TRBJ1-1, with D uncertain. CDR1 is SGHRS and CDR2 is YFSETQ in the germline V gene. With 4 bases removed from V and 4 bases from J, the gap between germline ends came to 17 bases. CDR3 length: 15 residues. The CDR3 DNA sequence: TGCGCCAGCAGCGCCGAGGCGGGGATGGGCACTGAAGCTTTCTTT. This codes for CASSAEAGMGTEAFF.

J is TRBJ2-2 and V is TRBV5-1; D perhaps matches TRBD1 (5 bases). Germline values: CDR1 SGHRS, CDR2 YFSETQ. V was clipped by 4 bases and J by 0 bases, with 7 bases between them. This CDR3 has 14 amino acids. The CDR3 nucleotides read TGCGCCAGCAGCCTGGACACGAACACCGGGGAGCTGTTTTTT. Its translation: CASSLDTNTGELFF.

This sequence joins TRBV10-3 and TRBJ1-1, with 7 positions matching TRBD1. This CDR3 spans 14 amino acids. The V segment lost 2 bases and the J segment 3 bases; nucleotides outside the gene matches: 3. The germline CDR1 and CDR2 sequences are ENHRY and SYGVKD. CDR3 region: CAISEPGTDTEAFF. The DNA of the CDR3 is TGTGCCATCAGTGAGCCTGGGACAGACACTGAAGCTTTCTTT.

The chain combines TRBV5-5 with TRBJ1-4; TRBD1 matches 7 bases. The junction had 26 bases not matched to a gene; V was cut back by 4 bases and J by 8 bases. This CDR3 comprises 20 residues. Per the germline V gene, CDR1 is SGHKS and CDR2 is YYEKEE (reference sequence). The CDR3 here is CASSRATVQGTGGIREKLFF. The CDR3, as DNA: TGTGCCAGCAGCAGAGCGACGGTACAGGGGACTGGTGGGATTAGGGAAAAACTGTTTTTT.

The chain combines TRBV2 with TRBJ2-7, with a tentative D call TRBD1 (6 bases). The ends were cut back, 8 bases at V and 0 bases at J, with 11 bases in the middle. The CDR3 totals 13 residues. Germline V gene data show CDR1 as SNHLY and CDR2 as FYNNEI. The CDR3 here is CASRGQLSYEQYF. CDR3 DNA sequence: TGTGCCAGCCGCGGACAGCTCTCCTACGAGCAGTACTTC.

This chain joins TRBV5-1 and TRBJ1-4; D gene ambiguous. CDR1 and CDR2 from the germline V gene are SGHRS and YFSETQ. CDR3 length: 17 residues. V was trimmed by 4 bases and J by 4 bases, leaving 20 bases between them. As DNA, the CDR3 is TGCGCCAGCAGCGCCCGGGAGACGTGGAAGGGTAATGAAAAACTGTTTTTT. Translation: CASSARETWKGNEKLFF.

The chain joins TRBV30 to TRBJ1-5; D not resolved. The CDR3 is 14 residues long. Deletions cut 1 base from V and 3 bases from J, with 10 bases between. Germline values: CDR1 GTSNPN, CDR2 SVGIG (reference sequence). In DNA, the CDR3 is TGTGCCTGGAGTGAGGGCATCAACAATCAGCCCCAGCATTTT. It codes for CAWSEGINNQPQHF. Based on the CDR3 plus reference TRBV30 and TRBJ1-5, the full variable domain is SQTIHQWPATLVQPVGSPLSLECTVEGTSNPNLYWYRQAAGRGLQLLFYSVGIGQISSEVPQNLSASRPQDRQFILSSKKLLLSDSGFYLCAWSEGINNQPQHFGDGTRLSIL.

This rearrangement joins TRBV29-1 to TRBJ2-5; D is possibly TRBD2 (5 bases). This CDR3 spans 13 amino acids. Germline loops: CDR1 SQVTM, CDR2 ANQGSEA. V lost 3 bases and J 2 bases, leaving 10 bases between the germline ends. DNA for the CDR3: TGCAGCGTTGATTTAGCGAAGCAAGAGACCCAGTACTTC. Encoded protein: CSVDLAKQETQYF.

The rearrangement joins TRBV29-1 to TRBJ1-1, with D possibly TRBD1 on 6 matching bases. This CDR3 comprises 14 residues. Deletions cut 5 bases from V and 0 bases from J, with 13 bases between. Germline CDR1 reads SQVTM; CDR2 reads ANQGSEA. CDR3 amino acids: CSVYPGHVNTEAFF. CDR3 DNA sequence: TGCAGCGTTTATCCGGGACACGTGAACACTGAAGCTTTCTTT. Complete variable domain (other parts from reference TRBV29-1 and TRBJ1-1): SAVISQKPSRDICQRGTSLTIQCQVDSQVTMMFWYRQQPGQSLTLIATANQGSEATYESGFVIDKFPISRPNLTFSTLTVSNMSPEDSSIYLCSVYPGHVNTEAFFGQGTRLTVV.

The V and J genes are TRBV7-8 and TRBJ1-1; maybe TRBD1 (5 bases). The V end was cut by 0 bases, the J end by 3 bases, with 11 bases between. The germline V gene has CDR1 SGHVS and CDR2 FQNEAQ. This CDR3 comprises 15 residues. CDR3 DNA: TGTGCCAGCAGCTTAGCCTACCGGGACCACACTGAAGCTTTCTTT. This codes for CASSLAYRDHTEAFF.

In its sample, this clone is medium-sized. This sequence joins TRBV6-5 and TRBJ1-1; D not resolved. Germline V gives CDR1 MNHEY, CDR2 SVGAGI. CDR3 length: 13 residues. V shed 8 bases and J shed 5 bases, with 15 bases lying between them. The CDR3 loop is CASYDMPGTEAFF. The CDR3 coding sequence is TGTGCCAGCTATGACATGCCGGGTACTGAAGCTTTCTTT.

The chain employs TRBV10-1 and TRBJ2-3; D may be TRBD1 (7 bases). V lost 1 base and J 0 bases, leaving 26 bases between the germline ends. The CDR3 contains 21 residues. The germline V gene encodes CDR1 WNHNN and CDR2 SYGVQD (reference sequence). The CDR3 sequence is CASSEYAGGQVGGPSTDTQYF. The CDR3 DNA sequence: TGCGCCAGCAGTGAGTACGCTGGAGGACAGGTCGGGGGCCCTAGCACAGATACGCAGTATTTT.

V and J are TRBV10-3 and TRBJ1-5, with 8 positions matching TRBD1. Trimming cost V 9 bases and J 7 bases; bases outside gene matches: 8. Germline CDR1 ENHRY, CDR2 SYGVKD. The CDR3 contains 13 residues. The CDR3 is CAIQTGVGQPQHF. CDR3 bases: TGTGCCATTCAGACAGGGGTTGGACAGCCCCAGCATTTT.

V usage is TRBV28 and J usage is TRBJ2-1, with TRBD1 matching over 7 bases. The germline V gene encodes CDR1 MDHEN and CDR2 SYDVKM. This CDR3 has 12 residues. CDR3 in DNA: TGTGCTAGCCGACAGGGTTATTATGAGCAGTTCTTC. It specifies CASRQGYYEQFF.

The chain links TRBV18 to TRBJ2-7; D unresolved. The CDR3 contains 14 residues. Germline values: CDR1 KGHSH, CDR2 LQKENI. V was shortened by 3 bases and J by 5 bases, with 14 bases between the two germline ends. CDR3 DNA: TGTGCCAGCTCACCGCGAGAGGAGAGCCACGAGCAGTACTTC. It specifies CASSPREESHEQYF.

This sequence joins TRBV19 and TRBJ1-2; 7 bases line up with TRBD1. The CDR3 totals 15 residues. The V gene's germline CDR1 is LNHDA and CDR2 SQIVND (reference sequence). Losses at the gene ends were 4 bases for V and 5 bases for J; bases not matched to a gene: 10. CDR3 amino acids: CASSKVTTGLYGYTF. The CDR3 DNA follows: TGTGCCAGTAGTAAAGTCACGACAGGGCTGTATGGCTACACCTTC. Using reference TRBV19 and TRBJ1-2 for the parts outside the CDR3, the full variable domain is DGGITQSPKYLFRKEGQNVTLSCEQNLNHDAMYWYRQDPGQGLRLIYYSQIVNDFQKGDIAEGYSVSREKKESFPLTVTSAQKNPTAFYLCASSKVTTGLYGYTFGSGTRLTVV.

The chain has TRBV2 and TRBJ1-2, with a weak D call TRBD1 (6 bases). CDR3 length: 13 residues. Deletions cut 7 bases from V and 4 bases from J, with 13 bases between. Germline loops: CDR1 SNHLY, CDR2 FYNNEI. CDR3 bases: TGTGCCAGCATCCAGGGGTTTACCTATGGCTACACCTTC. Translated, it gives CASIQGFTYGYTF.

The chain recombines TRBV28 with TRBJ1-2; the D is unclear. Germline CDR1 is MDHEN and CDR2 is SYDVKM. V shed 0 bases and J shed 2 bases, with 4 bases lying between them. The CDR3 totals 13 residues. The CDR3 DNA is TGTGCCAGCAGTTTATGGCGGAACTATGGCTACACCTTC. Amino acids: CASSLWRNYGYTF.

The chain links TRBV18 to TRBJ2-7; D ambiguous. V was trimmed by 1 base and J by 1 base, leaving 8 bases between them. Looked up from germline, CDR1 is KGHSH and CDR2 is LQKENI. The CDR3 runs 14 residues. Here the CDR3 reads CASSPRVLSYEQYF. Here the CDR3 DNA reads TGTGCCAGCTCACCACGGGTTCTGTCCTACGAGCAGTACTTC.

The chain recombines TRBV11-2 with TRBJ2-6; 7 positions match TRBD2. Germline V gives CDR1 SGHAT, CDR2 FQNNGV. The V segment lost 5 bases and the J segment 3 bases; nucleotides outside the gene matches: 10. The CDR3 runs 17 residues. The CDR3 protein is CASSPLWGGIGANVLTF. For the CDR3, the DNA is TGTGCCAGCAGCCCCCTTTGGGGAGGGATTGGGGCCAACGTCCTGACTTTC.